The entry below gives a single TCR beta chain sequence along with its context. In terms of age and location, participants ranged from roughly 18 to 95 years and lived in roughly 22 US areas. Participants reported their clinical history, and cohort assignment relied on those reports. This specimen belongs to a study of blood T cell repertoires in COVID-19. Study information: From the United States, Italy and Spain came samples of acute and convalescent COVID-19. PBMCs, B-cell-depleted T cells, or T cells provided the cDNA or gDNA that made up the material.

The data were produced by immunoSEQ multiplex PCR, yet TCRdb's version contains in-frame clones alone and is incomplete. The sample comprises around 150,000 clones, 75% to 80% of which are singletons, and around 3.2% rests with the top ten. CDR1 is SGHNT, CDR2 YYREEE, per germline (reference sequence). The V gene end was trimmed by 4 bases and the J gene end by 2 bases; junction bases not matched to a gene: 7. The CDR3 extends over 15 amino acids. This TCR was sampled from a woman aged 45-60 years who had recovered from COVID-19. Specimen: PBMCs or T cells enriched from blood (not recorded which). The chain recombines TRBV5-4 with TRBJ2-5, with TRBD1 identical over 8 bases. CDR3: CASSPGQGMQETQYF. In nucleotides, the CDR3 is TGTGCCAGCAGCCCTGGACAGGGAATGCAAGAGACCCAGTACTTC.